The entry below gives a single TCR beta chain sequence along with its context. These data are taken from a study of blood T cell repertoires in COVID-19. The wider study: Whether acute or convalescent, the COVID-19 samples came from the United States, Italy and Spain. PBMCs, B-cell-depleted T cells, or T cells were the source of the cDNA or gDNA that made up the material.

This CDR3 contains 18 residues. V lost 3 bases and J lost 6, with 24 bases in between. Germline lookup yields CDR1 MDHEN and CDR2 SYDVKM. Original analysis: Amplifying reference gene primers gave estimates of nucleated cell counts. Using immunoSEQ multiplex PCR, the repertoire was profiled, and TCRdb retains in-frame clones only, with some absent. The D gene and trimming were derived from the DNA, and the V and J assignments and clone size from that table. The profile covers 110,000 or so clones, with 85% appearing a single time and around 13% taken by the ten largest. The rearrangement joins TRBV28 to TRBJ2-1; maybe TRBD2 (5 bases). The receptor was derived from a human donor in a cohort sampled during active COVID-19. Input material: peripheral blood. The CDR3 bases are TGTGCCAGCAGTTTTTCAGGACCTAGCCTGAAGGTCCCCAATGAGCAGTTCTTC. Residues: CASSFSGPSLKVPNEQFF.